The clone carrying this T cell receptor (beta chain) was seen a handful of times. Its antigen is unidentified. This entry is derived from a study of cytomegalovirus exposure and HLA in healthy donors. Looking at the study overall: Out of roughly 200 million T cells, an earlier analysis found around 110 million unique TCR beta sequences in total. Study-level findings and limits: Excluded were some V segments that proved indistinguishable, including TRBV6-2 and TRBV6-3. Cytomegalovirus-associated status was assigned to roughly 160 TCR beta chains. Available immune exposure information was restricted to CMV serostatus only.

The CDR3 sequence is 15 residues long. The V segment lost 8 bases and the J segment 4 bases; nucleotides outside the gene matches: 6. The germline V gene has CDR1 MNHNS and CDR2 SASEGT. 60 Vbeta and 13 Jbeta primers were used in PCR. Generated by immunoSEQ multiplex PCR, the TCRdb table keeps only in-frame clones and is missing some. The table records about 110,000 clones, approximately 71% of them present only once. The sequenced material came from PBMCs. The chain has TRBV6-1 and TRBJ2-1, with 12 bases lining up with TRBD2. The clonotype originates from a middle-aged man in good health and CMV-seronegative. CDR3 in amino acids: CASQTSGGSYNEQFF. DNA of the CDR3: TGTGCCAGCCAAACTAGCGGGGGGTCTTACAATGAGCAGTTCTTC.